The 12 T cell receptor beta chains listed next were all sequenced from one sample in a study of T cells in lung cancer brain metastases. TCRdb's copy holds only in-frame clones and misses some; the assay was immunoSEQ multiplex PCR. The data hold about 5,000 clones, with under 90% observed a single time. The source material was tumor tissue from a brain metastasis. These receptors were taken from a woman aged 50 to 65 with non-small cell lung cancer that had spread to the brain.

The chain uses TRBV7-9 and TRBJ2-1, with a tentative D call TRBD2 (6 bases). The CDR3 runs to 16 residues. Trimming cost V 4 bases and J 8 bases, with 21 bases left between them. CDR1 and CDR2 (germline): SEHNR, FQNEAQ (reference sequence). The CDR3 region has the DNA TGTGCCAGCAGCTACCCGGAAGGACTATATTTCGATGAGCAGTTCTTC. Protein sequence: CASSYPEGLYFDEQFF.

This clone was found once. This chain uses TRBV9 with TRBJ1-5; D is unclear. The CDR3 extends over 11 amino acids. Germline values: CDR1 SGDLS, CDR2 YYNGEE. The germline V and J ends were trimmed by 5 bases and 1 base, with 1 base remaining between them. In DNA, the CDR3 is TGTGCCAGCAGGAGCAATCAGCCCCAGCATTTT. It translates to CASRSNQPQHF. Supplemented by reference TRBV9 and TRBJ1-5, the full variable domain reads DSGVTQTPKHLITATGQRVTLRCSPRSGDLSVYWYQQSLDQGLQFLIQYYNGEERAKGNILERFSAQQFPDLHSELNLSSLELGDSALYFCASRSNQPQHFGDGTRLSIL.

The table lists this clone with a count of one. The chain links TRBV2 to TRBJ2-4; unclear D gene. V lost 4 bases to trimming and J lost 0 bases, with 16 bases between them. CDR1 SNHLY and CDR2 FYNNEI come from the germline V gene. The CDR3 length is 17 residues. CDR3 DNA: TGTGCCAGCAGTGTTGGGGTTCTTCATTTAGCCAAAAACATTCAGTACTTC. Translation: CASSVGVLHLAKNIQYF.

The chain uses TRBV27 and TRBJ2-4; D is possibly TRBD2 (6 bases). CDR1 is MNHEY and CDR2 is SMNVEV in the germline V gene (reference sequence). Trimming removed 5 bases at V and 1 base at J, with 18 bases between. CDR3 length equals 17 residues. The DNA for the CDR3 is TGTGCCAGCAGTCTAACCCCCGGGAGAGGGGCCAAAAACATTCAGTACTTC. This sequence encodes CASSLTPGRGAKNIQYF.

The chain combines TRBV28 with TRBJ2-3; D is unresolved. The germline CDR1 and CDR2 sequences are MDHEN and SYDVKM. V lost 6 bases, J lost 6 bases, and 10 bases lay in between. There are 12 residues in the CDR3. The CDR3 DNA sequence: TGTGCCAGCAGCCAAATAATTGATACGCAGTATTTT. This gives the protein CASSQIIDTQYF.

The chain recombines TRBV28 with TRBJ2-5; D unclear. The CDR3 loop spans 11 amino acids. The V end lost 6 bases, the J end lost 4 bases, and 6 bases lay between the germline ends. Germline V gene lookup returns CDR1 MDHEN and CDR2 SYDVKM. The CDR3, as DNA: TGTGCCAGCAGAGAGACAGAGACCCAGTACTTC. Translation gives CASRETETQYF.

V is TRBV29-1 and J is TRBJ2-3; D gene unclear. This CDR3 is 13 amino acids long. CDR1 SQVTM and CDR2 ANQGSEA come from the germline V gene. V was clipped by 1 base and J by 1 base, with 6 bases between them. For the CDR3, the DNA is TGCAGCGTTGAAGTGGCAGGCACAGATACGCAGTATTTT. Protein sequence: CSVEVAGTDTQYF.

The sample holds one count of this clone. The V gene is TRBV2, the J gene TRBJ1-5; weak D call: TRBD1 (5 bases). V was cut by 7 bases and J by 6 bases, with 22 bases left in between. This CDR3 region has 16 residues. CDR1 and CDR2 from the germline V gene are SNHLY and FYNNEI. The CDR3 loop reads CASTQGEEEVGQPQHF. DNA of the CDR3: TGTGCCAGCACCCAAGGGGAAGAGGAGGTCGGTCAGCCCCAGCATTTT.

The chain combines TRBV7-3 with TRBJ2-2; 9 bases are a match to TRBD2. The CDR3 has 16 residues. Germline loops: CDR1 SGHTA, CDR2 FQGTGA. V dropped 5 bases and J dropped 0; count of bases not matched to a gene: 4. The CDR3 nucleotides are TGTGCCAGCAGCCTGACTAGCGGAACGAACACCGGGGAGCTGTTTTTT. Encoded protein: CASSLTSGTNTGELFF. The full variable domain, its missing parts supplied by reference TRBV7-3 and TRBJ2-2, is GAGVSQTPSNKVTEKGKYVELRCDPISGHTALYWYRQSLGQGPEFLIYFQGTGAADDSGLPNDRFFAVRPEGSVSTLKIQRTERGDSAVYLCASSLTSGTNTGELFFGEGSRLTVL.

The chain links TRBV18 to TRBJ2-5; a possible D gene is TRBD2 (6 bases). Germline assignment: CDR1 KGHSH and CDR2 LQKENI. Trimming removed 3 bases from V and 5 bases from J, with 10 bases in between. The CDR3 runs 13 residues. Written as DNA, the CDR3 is TGTGCCAGCTCACCGGCGGGAAGGGAGACCCAGTACTTC. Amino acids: CASSPAGRETQYF.

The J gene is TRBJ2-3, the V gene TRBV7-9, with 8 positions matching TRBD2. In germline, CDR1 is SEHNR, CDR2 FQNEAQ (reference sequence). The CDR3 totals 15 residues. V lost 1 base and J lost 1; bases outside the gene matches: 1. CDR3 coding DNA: TGTGCCAGCAGCTTAGTAGCGGGACGCACAGATACGCAGTATTTT. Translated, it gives CASSLVAGRTDTQYF.

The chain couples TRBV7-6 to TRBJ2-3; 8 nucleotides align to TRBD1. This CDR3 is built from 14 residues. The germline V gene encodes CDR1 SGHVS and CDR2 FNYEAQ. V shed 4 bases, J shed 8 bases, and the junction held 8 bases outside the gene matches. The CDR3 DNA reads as TGTGCCAGCAGCTCTAGCAATCAGGGGGCTACGCAGTATTTT. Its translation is CASSSSNQGATQYF.